This T cell receptor (beta chain) was observed in a study of T cell responses to AZD1222 COVID-19 vaccine. Study-wide context: Investigators merged groups given second doses at roughly 4 or roughly 12 weeks.

In regard to this clone: No antigen is known for it.

Study findings and constraints: Repertoires were sampled only after the peak T cell response. Spike-specific TCR breadth and depth were elevated following two AZD1222 doses.

The data were produced by immunoSEQ multiplex PCR, yet TCRdb's version contains in-frame clones alone and is incomplete. The profile covers approximately 90,000 clones, with just over 85% appearing a single time and approximately 7.9% taken by the ten largest. Germline V lookup: CDR1 MGHDK, CDR2 SYGVNS. The CDR3 is 12 residues long. Trimming left V 2 bases short and J 5 bases short, with 3 bases between. This sequence joins TRBV25-1 and TRBJ2-2; D remains unclear. This sequence originates from an adult in good health. The material was peripheral blood, obtained on day 0 of AZD1222 vaccination. Here the CDR3 reads CASSENTGELFF. In DNA, the CDR3 is TGTGCCAGCAGTGAAAATACCGGGGAGCTGTTTTTT. The full variable domain, completed using reference TRBV25-1 and TRBJ2-2, is EADIYQTPRYLVIGTGKKITLECSQTMGHDKMYWYQQDPGMELHLIHYSYGVNSTEKGDLSSESTVSRIRTEHFPLTLESARPSHTSQYLCASSENTGELFFGEGSRLTVL.